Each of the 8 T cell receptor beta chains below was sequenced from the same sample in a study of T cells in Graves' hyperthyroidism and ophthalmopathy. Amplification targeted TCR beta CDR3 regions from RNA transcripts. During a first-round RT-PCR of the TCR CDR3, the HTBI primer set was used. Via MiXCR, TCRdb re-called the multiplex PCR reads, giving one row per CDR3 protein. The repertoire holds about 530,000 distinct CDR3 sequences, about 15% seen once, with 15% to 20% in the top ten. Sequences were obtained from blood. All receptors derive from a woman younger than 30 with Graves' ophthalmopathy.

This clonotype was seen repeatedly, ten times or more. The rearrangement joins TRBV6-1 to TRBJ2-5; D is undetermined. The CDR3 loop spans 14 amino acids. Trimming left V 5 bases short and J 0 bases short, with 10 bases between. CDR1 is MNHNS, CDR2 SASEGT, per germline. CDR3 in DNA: TGTGCCAGCAGTATACTGGGCAACCAAGAGACCCAGTACTTC. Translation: CASSILGNQETQYF.

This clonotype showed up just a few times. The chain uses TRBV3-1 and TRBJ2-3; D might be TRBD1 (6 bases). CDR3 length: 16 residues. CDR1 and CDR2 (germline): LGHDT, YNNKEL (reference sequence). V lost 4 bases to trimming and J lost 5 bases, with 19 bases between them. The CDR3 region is CASSRRGTKGGDTQYF. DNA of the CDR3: TGTGCCAGCAGCCGCAGGGGCACCAAAGGGGGAGATACGCAGTATTTT.

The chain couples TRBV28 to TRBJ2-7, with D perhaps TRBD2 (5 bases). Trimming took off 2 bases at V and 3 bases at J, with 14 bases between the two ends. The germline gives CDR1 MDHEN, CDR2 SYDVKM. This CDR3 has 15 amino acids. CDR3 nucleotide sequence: TGTGCCAGCAGTTTACCCCTAGCACGACGCTACGAGCAGTACTTC. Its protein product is CASSLPLARRYEQYF. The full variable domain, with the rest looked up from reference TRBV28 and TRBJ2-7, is DVKVTQSSRYLVKRTGEKVFLECVQDMDHENMFWYRQDPGLGLRLIYFSYDVKMKEKGDIPEGYSVSREKKERFSLILESASTNQTSMYLCASSLPLARRYEQYFGPGTRLTVT.

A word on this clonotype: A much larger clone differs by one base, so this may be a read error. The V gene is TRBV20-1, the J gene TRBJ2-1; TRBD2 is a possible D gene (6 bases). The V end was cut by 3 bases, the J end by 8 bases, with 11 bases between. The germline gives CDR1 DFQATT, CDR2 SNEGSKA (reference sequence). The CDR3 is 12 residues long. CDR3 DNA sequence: TGCAGTGCTAGGCGCGGGGACCATGAGCAGTTCTTC. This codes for CSARRGDHEQFF.

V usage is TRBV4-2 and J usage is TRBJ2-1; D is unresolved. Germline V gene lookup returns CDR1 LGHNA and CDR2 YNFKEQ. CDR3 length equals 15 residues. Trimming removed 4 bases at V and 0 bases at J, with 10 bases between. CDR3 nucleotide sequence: TGTGCCAGCAGCCCAAACGCTGACTCCTACAATGAGCAGTTCTTC. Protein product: CASSPNADSYNEQFF.

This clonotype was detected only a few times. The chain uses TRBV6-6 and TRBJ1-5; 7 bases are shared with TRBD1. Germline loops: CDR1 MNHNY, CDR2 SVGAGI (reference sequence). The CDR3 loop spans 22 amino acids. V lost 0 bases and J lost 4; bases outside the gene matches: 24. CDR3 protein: CASSYSKVSGWDSARVNQPQHF. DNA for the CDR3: TGTGCCAGCAGTTACTCGAAAGTATCTGGTTGGGACAGCGCAAGAGTTAATCAGCCCCAGCATTTT.

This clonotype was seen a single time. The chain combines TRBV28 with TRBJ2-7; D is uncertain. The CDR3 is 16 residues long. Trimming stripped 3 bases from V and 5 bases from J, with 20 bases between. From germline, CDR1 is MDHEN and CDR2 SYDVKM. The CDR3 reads CASSLIGWTGGDEQYF. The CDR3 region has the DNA TGTGCCAGCAGTTTGATTGGGTGGACCGGCGGCGACGAGCAGTACTTC.

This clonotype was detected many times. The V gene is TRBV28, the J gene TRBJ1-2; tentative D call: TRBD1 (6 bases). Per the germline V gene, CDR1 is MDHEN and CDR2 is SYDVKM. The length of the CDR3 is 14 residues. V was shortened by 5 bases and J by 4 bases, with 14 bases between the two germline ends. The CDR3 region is CASSQDSNFYGYTF. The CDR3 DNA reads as TGTGCCAGCAGTCAGGACAGCAACTTCTATGGCTACACCTTC.